This note documents a single T cell receptor (beta chain) sequence. Its cognate antigen is unknown. The data were obtained in a study of vaccination effects on CD4 cells after COVID-19. In the study overall: Either the mRNA-1273 or the BNT162b2 vaccine was given to participants as two doses.

Findings of the study overall: Infection- and vaccine-induced clones contracted markedly late after vaccination.

Clones were sequenced by immunoSEQ multiplex PCR, and TCRdb holds only the in-frame ones, with some missing. Here the sample spans some 69,000 clones, approximately 75% being singletons. J was trimmed by 4 bases and V by 1 base; bases with no gene match: 14. CDR3 length: 20 residues. Germline V gene data show CDR1 as SGHRS and CDR2 as YFSETQ. Viral peptide pool expansion of antigen-specific CD4+ T cells preceded sequencing in the ViraFEST assay. Culture proceeded for 10 days, and CD4+ T cells were then isolated. People in the vaccine group had not been infected with SARS-CoV-2 before, and their nucleocapsid antibodies were negative. A half-medium replacement with IL-2 medium was carried out on days 3 and 7.

The source is a human donor who received a COVID-19 vaccine. This chain links TRBV5-1 with TRBJ2-2; TRBD1 agrees at 12 bases. The starting material was CD4+ T cells from PBMCs cultured with HCoV-NL63 spike peptides, obtained before COVID-19 vaccination. This chain's CDR3 is CASSLYGPGQGAVSTGELFF. Written as DNA, the CDR3 is TGCGCCAGCAGCTTGTATGGTCCGGGACAGGGGGCGGTCTCCACCGGGGAGCTGTTTTTT.